The 26 T cell receptor beta chains presented below share a single source sample, sequenced in a study of breast tumors, draining lymph nodes, adjacent tissues. Axillary draining lymph nodes of breast cancer patients supplied the node samples. MiXCR, run by TCRdb on the multiplex PCR reads, gives a single entry per CDR3 protein. The profile shows about 100,000 distinct CDR3 sequences, 20% to 25% of them singletons. The sequencing sample was made of axillary lymph node tissue. The receptors stem from a female donor with breast cancer. Some clones in this sample may be carry-over from other donors' samples.

This clonotype was seen a few times. The V and J genes are TRBV19 and TRBJ2-7, with 9 bases aligning to TRBD1. This CDR3 comprises 16 residues. The germline V gene has CDR1 LNHDA and CDR2 SQIVND (reference sequence). Unmatched junction bases numbered 6, after V lost 0 bases and J lost 3 bases. For the CDR3, the DNA is TGTGCCAGTAGTATAGATCGCGGGACAGGGTACTACGAGCAGTACTTC. It encodes CASSIDRGTGYYEQYF.

This clonotype came up many times. The CDR3 region is CSASARGRANTNPGELFF. For the CDR3, the DNA is TGCAGTGCTAGCGCTAGGGGCAGGGCGAACACGAATCCCGGGGAGCTGTTTTTT. The chain uses TRBV20-1 and TRBJ2-2, with D perhaps TRBD1 (5 bases). The germline V gene encodes CDR1 DFQATT and CDR2 SNEGSKA (reference sequence). V lost 3 bases and J lost 6, with 26 bases in between. This CDR3 has 18 residues.

This clonotype was detected many times. The rearrangement links TRBV12-3 or TRBV12-4 to TRBJ2-1; no firm D call. The V gene lost 7 bases and the J gene lost 7 bases, with 14 bases spanning the gap. The CDR3 has 13 amino acids. The CDR3 spells CASILTGLNEQFF. The CDR3, as DNA: TGTGCCAGCATCCTCACGGGCCTAAATGAGCAGTTCTTC.

In this sample, this clonotype turned up a few times. The chain has TRBV27 and TRBJ1-5; D is possibly TRBD1 (5 bases). CDR3 length: 15 residues. Trimming cost V 4 bases and J 7 bases, with 17 bases left between them. From germline, CDR1 is MNHEY and CDR2 SMNVEV (reference sequence). The CDR3 spells CASSSSPGAPQPQHF. The CDR3 bases are TGTGCCAGCAGTTCCTCCCCCGGGGCACCCCAGCCCCAGCATTTT.

This clonotype was observed many times. The gene calls are TRBV7-9 and TRBJ2-3, with a possible D match to TRBD2 (6 bases). Trimming pared 3 bases from V and 6 bases from J, leaving 13 bases between. The CDR3 spans 14 residues. Germline values: CDR1 SEHNR, CDR2 FQNEAQ (reference sequence). The CDR3 reads CASSFSGSEDTQYF. For the CDR3, the DNA is TGTGCCAGCAGCTTTTCCGGGAGTGAGGATACGCAGTATTTT.

This clonotype was picked up many times. The chain is built from TRBV30 and TRBJ2-7; D is possibly TRBD1 or TRBD2 (5 bases each). V shed 2 bases and J shed 5 bases, with 13 bases lying between them. Germline V gives CDR1 GTSNPN, CDR2 SVGIG (reference sequence). This CDR3 is built from 13 residues. CDR3 protein: CAWSRGRQDEQYF. CDR3 DNA: TGTGCCTGGAGTCGGGGCCGCCAGGACGAGCAGTACTTC.

The sample holds many counts of this clonotype. The chain employs TRBV9 and TRBJ2-5; TRBD1 is a possible D gene (5 bases). V was pared by 0 bases and J by 2 bases, with 11 bases between. The CDR3 consists of 15 residues. Germline V gene sequence: CDR1 SGDLS, CDR2 YYNGEE. The CDR3 DNA reads as TGTGCCAGCAGCGTAGTTGGCAGGGCGCAAGAGACCCAGTACTTC. Translated, it gives CASSVVGRAQETQYF.

This clonotype was seen at least ten times. The chain joins TRBV4-1 to TRBJ2-7; 11 bases agree with TRBD2. Germline loops: CDR1 MGHRA, CDR2 YSYEKL. V shed 2 bases and J 4 bases; nucleotides not matched to a gene: 4. The length of the CDR3 is 15 residues. The CDR3 region is CASSQLAGGPYEQYF. The CDR3 DNA reads as TGCGCCAGCAGCCAATTAGCGGGAGGGCCGTACGAGCAGTACTTC.

Ten or more counts support this clonotype. The rearrangement joins TRBV20-1 to TRBJ1-5, with unresolved D. Germline V gene data show CDR1 as DFQATT and CDR2 as SNEGSKA (reference sequence). V was trimmed by 3 bases and J by 0 bases, leaving 9 bases between them. The CDR3 totals 14 residues. The CDR3 region has the DNA TGCAGTGCTAGTGGAGGGAATAGCAATCAGCCCCAGCATTTT. Translated: CSASGGNSNQPQHF.

Many counts were recorded for this clonotype. V and J are TRBV4-1 and TRBJ2-7, with D possibly being TRBD1 or TRBD2 (5 bases each). With 1 base removed from V and 3 bases from J, the gap between germline ends came to 10 bases. This CDR3 comprises 14 residues. Per germline, CDR1 MGHRA and CDR2 YSYEKL. The CDR3 DNA sequence: TGCGCCAGCAGCCAAGTTAGGGGAGACTACGAGCAGTACTTC. This encodes CASSQVRGDYEQYF.

At least ten counts were recorded for this clonotype. The rearrangement joins TRBV19 to TRBJ2-1; possible D gene TRBD2, 5 bases. Germline V gene lookup returns CDR1 LNHDA and CDR2 SQIVND (reference sequence). Trimming removed 2 bases from V and 7 bases from J, with 18 bases in between. CDR3 size: 16 residues. CDR3 residues: CASSIRPAGSENEQFF. Here the CDR3 DNA reads TGTGCCAGTAGTATACGGCCCGCGGGTAGCGAAAATGAGCAGTTCTTC.

A few counts support this clonotype. J is TRBJ1-4 and V is TRBV27; 10 bases line up with TRBD1. Germline CDR1 reads MNHEY; CDR2 reads SMNVEV (reference sequence). Trimming at V came to 6 bases and at J to 7 bases, leaving 5 bases not matched to a gene. This CDR3 comprises 14 residues. The CDR3 here is CASRETGGFEKLFF. CDR3 nucleotide sequence: TGTGCCAGCAGAGAGACAGGGGGCTTTGAAAAACTGTTTTTT.

In this sample, this clonotype turned up many times. The gene calls are TRBV4-1 and TRBJ2-5; 14 bases are a match to TRBD2. This CDR3 spans 15 amino acids. Germline V gives CDR1 MGHRA, CDR2 YSYEKL. V was pared by 4 bases and J by 4 bases, with 2 bases of the junction left unmatched. This CDR3 is CASSLGLAGGETQYF. DNA of the CDR3: TGCGCCAGCAGCCTTGGACTAGCGGGGGGAGAGACCCAGTACTTC.

As regards this clonotype: One base away lies a much larger clone, so this may be a sequencing read error. The V gene is TRBV11-2, the J gene TRBJ2-5; either TRBD1 or TRBD2 may fit D (5 bases each). The length of the CDR3 is 12 residues. The germline V and J ends were trimmed by 5 bases and 7 bases, with 11 bases remaining between them. CDR1 is SGHAT and CDR2 is FQNNGV in the germline V gene. CDR3 loop: CASSPGGGTQYF. CDR3 DNA sequence: TGTGCCAGCAGCCCAGGTGGGGGGACCCAGTACTTC. The full variable domain, in which reference TRBV11-2 and TRBJ2-5 provide the parts outside the CDR3, is EAGVAQSPRYKIIEKRQSVAFWCNPISGHATLYWYQQILGQGPKLLIQFQNNGVVDDSQLPKDRFSAERLKGVDSTLKIQPAKLEDSAVYLCASSPGGGTQYFGPGTRLLVL.

This clonotype has at least ten counts. The V call is TRBV19, the J call TRBJ1-2, with TRBD1 identical over 10 bases. In germline, CDR1 is LNHDA, CDR2 SQIVND (reference sequence). The CDR3 runs to 18 residues. The trim removed 3 bases at V and 3 bases at J, leaving 13 bases unmatched. The CDR3 bases are TGTGCCAGTAGTATGGGGGGACAGGGGAGGTCCTCTGACTATGGCTACACCTTC. Amino acid sequence: CASSMGGQGRSSDYGYTF.

Remarks on this clonotype: A much larger clonotype is one base distant, so this may be a read error. The rearrangement links TRBV19 to TRBJ2-3, with 10 bases fitting TRBD2. The CDR3 has 15 amino acids. V shed 6 bases and J 6 bases; nucleotides not matched to a gene: 9. Per germline, CDR1 LNHDA and CDR2 SQIVND (reference sequence). CDR3 DNA: TGTGCCAGTAGCTCAAAGCGGGGGGGCGCGGATACGCAGTATTTT. This translates into CASSSKRGGADTQYF. Full variable domain (missing parts from reference TRBV19 and TRBJ2-3): DGGITQSPKYLFRKEGQNVTLSCEQNLNHDAMYWYRQDPGQGLRLIYYSQIVNDFQKGDIAEGYSVSREKKESFPLTVTSAQKNPTAFYLCASSSKRGGADTQYFGPGTRLTVL.

This clonotype has a single count. Since a much larger clone is just one base distant, this may be a read error. No conserved phenylalanine or tryptophan is present at the end of the CDR3, so a read error is the likely explanation. The rearrangement uses TRBV5-4 and TRBJ2-5; TRBD2 matches 10 bases. CDR1 is SGHNT and CDR2 is YYREEE in the germline V gene (reference sequence). The CDR3 loop spans 15 amino acids. The junction had 7 bases not matched to a gene; V was cut back by 4 bases and J by 4 bases. The CDR3 here is CASSQSGGAGETQYS. CDR3 coding DNA: TGTGCCAGCAGCCAGAGCGGGGGGGCAGGAGAGACCCAGTACTCC.

This clonotype has ten or more counts. This chain uses TRBV5-1 with TRBJ2-5; 10 bases align to TRBD2. The CDR3 loop spans 15 amino acids. Germline V gives CDR1 SGHRS, CDR2 YFSETQ. V lost 1 base and J lost 5; bases outside the gene matches: 5. CDR3 sequence: CASSLSLAGEETQYF. For the CDR3, the DNA is TGCGCCAGCAGCTTGTCTCTAGCGGGAGAGGAGACCCAGTACTTC.

This clonotype was recorded at least ten times. The chain employs TRBV9 and TRBJ2-7, with 9 bases lining up with TRBD1. Germline CDR1 is SGDLS and CDR2 is YYNGEE. J was trimmed by 2 bases and V by 0 bases; bases with no gene match: 0. The CDR3 is made up of 14 amino acids. The CDR3 DNA reads as TGTGCCAGCAGCGTAGGGACAGGGGCCTACGAGCAGTACTTC. Translated, it gives CASSVGTGAYEQYF.

This clonotype was observed many times. The V and J genes are TRBV3-1 and TRBJ1-3; D perhaps matches TRBD1 (6 bases). V was trimmed by 7 bases and J by 9 bases, leaving 22 bases between them. CDR1 is LGHDT, CDR2 YNNKEL, per germline (reference sequence). This CDR3 has 15 amino acids. CDR3 residues: CASKNSGGAAGTIYF. The CDR3 DNA is TGTGCCAGCAAAAACTCCGGGGGCGCAGCGGGCACCATATATTTT.

This clonotype was detected many times. The DNA for the CDR3 is TGTGCCAGCAGCTCGCCCCGACTAGGCTACGAGCAGTACTTC. It translates to CASSSPRLGYEQYF. The rearrangement links TRBV7-9 to TRBJ2-7; tentative D call: TRBD2 (6 bases). This CDR3 is built from 14 residues. Germline values: CDR1 SEHNR, CDR2 FQNEAQ (reference sequence). V was clipped by 4 bases and J by 3 bases, with 13 bases between them.

On this clonotype itself: This clone may be a read error of a much larger clone one base away. The missing conserved phenylalanine or tryptophan at the end of this CDR3 makes a read error likely. The chain recombines TRBV19 with TRBJ2-5; D tentatively fits TRBD1 or TRBD2 (5 bases each). Germline V gene sequence: CDR1 LNHDA, CDR2 SQIVND (reference sequence). Trimming shortened V by 5 bases and J by 5 bases, and 9 bases separated the two germline ends. The CDR3 contains 12 residues. CDR3 amino acids: CASSSRDETQYL. CDR3 nucleotides: TGTGCCAGTAGTTCGAGGGACGAGACCCAGTACCTC.

The rearrangement links TRBV28 to TRBJ1-2, with D maybe TRBD1 (5 bases). With 5 bases removed from V and 8 bases from J, the gap between germline ends came to 21 bases. The CDR3 consists of 15 residues. Germline CDR1 and CDR2: MDHEN and SYDVKM. The CDR3 here is CASSSPATAYQGYTF. DNA of the CDR3: TGTGCCAGCAGTAGCCCAGCGACAGCATATCAGGGCTACACCTTC.

This clonotype was found many times. V usage is TRBV12-3 or TRBV12-4 and J usage is TRBJ2-3; the D is unclear. V gave up 5 bases and J gave up 6 bases, with 15 bases separating them. The CDR3 runs to 14 residues. The CDR3 is CASSPPPFTDTQYF. DNA of the CDR3: TGTGCCAGCAGTCCCCCCCCCTTCACCGATACGCAGTATTTT.

This clonotype showed up many times. This chain links TRBV10-3 with TRBJ2-1; D is possibly TRBD1 or TRBD2 (5 bases each). The CDR3 runs to 15 residues. V lost 0 bases and J 2 bases, leaving 8 bases between the germline ends. Germline V gene sequence: CDR1 ENHRY, CDR2 SYGVKD. CDR3 loop: CAISESRDPYNEQFF. The CDR3 coding sequence is TGTGCCATCAGTGAGTCCCGGGACCCCTACAATGAGCAGTTCTTC.

This clonotype was counted many times. This rearrangement joins TRBV7-2 to TRBJ1-2, with 7 bases fitting TRBD1. The CDR3 spans 18 residues. The germline CDR1 and CDR2 sequences are SGHTA and FQGNSA. The V and J ends lost 2 bases and 0 bases, in that order; junction bases with no gene match: 12. The CDR3 nucleotides read TGTGCCAGCAGCTTACGGTCCGGGACAGAAACTTCTAACTATGGCTACACCTTC. This sequence encodes CASSLRSGTETSNYGYTF.